These 10 T cell receptor beta chains were all obtained from the same sample, sequenced in a study of metastatic and nonmetastatic thyroid tumors. Every patient was untreated before thyroid surgery. With MiXCR, TCRdb called clones anew from the PCR reads. Of around 35,000 clones listed, approximately 18% are singletons. Sequencing used blood. The receptor source for this set is a male donor with papillary thyroid cancer or a benign thyroid nodule (not recorded which). Some clones in this sample may be carry-over from other donors' samples.

The table lists this clone with a few counts. This chain joins TRBV6-1 and TRBJ2-5, with D tentatively TRBD2 (5 bases). Germline CDR1 reads MNHNS; CDR2 reads SASEGT. Trimming pared 3 bases from V and 7 bases from J, leaving 15 bases between. The CDR3 extends over 14 amino acids. The CDR3 loop is CASSDLLGRGTQYF. CDR3 nucleotide sequence: TGTGCCAGCAGTGATTTATTAGGACGGGGGACCCAGTACTTC.

This clone was seen repeatedly, ten times or more. The rearrangement joins TRBV2 to TRBJ1-1, with D perhaps TRBD1 (5 bases). CDR1 SNHLY and CDR2 FYNNEI come from the germline V gene. The CDR3 is made up of 14 amino acids. With 10 bases removed from V and 0 bases from J, the gap between germline ends came to 15 bases. The CDR3, as DNA: TGTGCCACCTATAGACCAGGGTTGAACACTGAAGCTTTCTTT. Translating it yields CATYRPGLNTEAFF.

This clone has only a few counts. The chain recombines TRBV7-8 with TRBJ1-2; maybe TRBD1 (5 bases). Germline V gene lookup returns CDR1 SGHVS and CDR2 FQNEAQ. V was shortened by 4 bases and J by 3 bases, with 15 bases between the two germline ends. The CDR3 loop spans 15 amino acids. CDR3 in amino acids: CASSSPGFGYYGYTF. The CDR3, as DNA: TGTGCCAGCAGCTCTCCAGGGTTCGGGTACTATGGCTACACCTTC.

This sequence joins TRBV10-3 and TRBJ1-2; possible D gene TRBD1, 6 bases. CDR3 size: 14 residues. V gave up 7 bases and J gave up 2 bases, with 14 bases separating them. Germline CDR1 ENHRY, CDR2 SYGVKD. In DNA, the CDR3 is TGTGCCATCATGACTCAGGGGTCAAACTATGGCTACACCTTC. Its protein product is CAIMTQGSNYGYTF.

This clone was found a few times. The gene calls are TRBV5-1 and TRBJ1-2; 7 bases map to TRBD1. Germline CDR1 and CDR2: SGHRS and YFSETQ. The CDR3 spans 15 residues. V lost 7 bases and J lost 4; bases outside the gene matches: 13. DNA for the CDR3: TGCGCCAGCGGACCCCGACAGGGAACTAGCTATGGCTACACCTTC. Amino acid sequence: CASGPRQGTSYGYTF.

This clone was counted a few times. This rearrangement joins TRBV6-5 to TRBJ2-5; tentative D call: TRBD1 (6 bases). Trimming removed 4 bases from V and 0 bases from J, with 9 bases in between. CDR1 and CDR2 (germline): MNHEY, SVGAGI. This CDR3 region has 14 residues. The CDR3 loop is CASSFGQYQETQYF. For the CDR3, the DNA is TGTGCCAGCAGTTTTGGACAGTACCAAGAGACCCAGTACTTC.

This clone was seen ten or more times. This may arise from a read error, as a much more abundant clone is one base away. The same CDR3 is also encoded by other DNA sequences in this sample. CDR3 region: CASSISRQVVDYGYTF. CDR3 sequence (DNA): TGTGCCAGCAGTATATCGCGACAGGTTGTCGACTATGGCTACACCTTC. The chain couples TRBV19 to TRBJ1-2; D may be TRBD1 (6 bases). The CDR3 consists of 16 residues. Per germline, CDR1 LNHDA and CDR2 SQIVND (reference sequence).

This clone was counted ten times or more. The V and J genes are TRBV5-4 and TRBJ2-1, with TRBD2 matching 14 bases. The J segment lost 4 bases and the V segment lost 0 bases, leaving 0 bases of the junction unmatched. Per the germline V gene, CDR1 is SGHNT and CDR2 is YYREEE (reference sequence). The CDR3 totals 16 residues. CDR3 residues: CASSLGLAGGYNEQFF. In nucleotides, the CDR3 is TGTGCCAGCAGCTTGGGACTAGCGGGGGGGTACAATGAGCAGTTCTTC.

There are many counts of this clone. The chain couples TRBV10-3 to TRBJ1-5; TRBD1 matches at 7 bases. The J segment lost 7 bases and the V segment lost 4 bases, leaving 10 bases of the junction unmatched. Germline CDR1 is ENHRY and CDR2 is SYGVKD. The CDR3 totals 15 residues. The CDR3 reads CAISVSREQGQPQHF. CDR3 DNA sequence: TGTGCCATCAGTGTCTCTAGGGAACAGGGGCAGCCCCAGCATTTT.

This clone has at least ten counts. The J gene is TRBJ2-5, the V gene TRBV12-3 or TRBV12-4; TRBD2 matches at 8 bases. V was pared by 8 bases and J by 0 bases, with 11 bases of the junction left unmatched. The CDR3 sequence is 16 residues long. CDR3 residues: CASFQSGGPDQETQYF. For the CDR3, the DNA is TGTGCCAGCTTCCAATCGGGGGGGCCCGACCAAGAGACCCAGTACTTC.